What follows are 25 T cell receptor beta chains derived from one specimen sequenced in a study of blood T cell repertoires in COVID-19 (dated by TCRdb to 2020 to 2022). The library was made by the immunoSEQ multiplex PCR assay. Entries here come from immuneACCESS through TCRdb and include only in-frame sequences with V and J called. Some clones fail to appear in such tables; in the studies checked, an unresolved V gene covers under half of the shortfall, and the cause of the remainder is unknown. The sample records around 180,000 clones, 81% of which are singletons. Roughly 12% of the sample is taken by the ten largest. Source material: peripheral blood. The receptors here all came from a woman older than 75 with COVID-19, enrolled during active disease.

At least ten counts were recorded for this clone. Other DNA sequences of this sample code for an identical CDR3. This chain uses TRBV7-9 with TRBJ1-1; 7 bases agree with TRBD1. Germline V gives CDR1 SEHNR, CDR2 FQNEAQ (reference sequence). The CDR3 consists of 11 residues. V trimming: 3 bases; J trimming: 8 bases; junction bases outside the gene matches: 0. This CDR3 is CASSLTGEAFF. CDR3 sequence (DNA): TGTGCCAGCAGCTTGACAGGGGAAGCTTTCTTT. The full variable domain, with the rest looked up from reference TRBV7-9 and TRBJ1-1, is DTGVSQNPRHKITKRGQNVTFRCDPISEHNRLYWYRQTLGQGPEFLTYFQNEAQLEKSRLLSDRFSAERPKGSFSTLEIQRTEQGDSAMYLCASSLTGEAFFGQGTRLTVV.

J is TRBJ2-3 and V is TRBV9, with 7 bases matching TRBD2. V was pared by 0 bases and J by 2 bases, with 6 bases of the junction left unmatched. The CDR3 contains 16 residues. CDR1 SGDLS and CDR2 YYNGEE come from the germline V gene. The DNA for the CDR3 is TGTGCCAGCAGCGTAGGAGCGGGGAGGCCCACAGATACGCAGTATTTT. Amino acids: CASSVGAGRPTDTQYF.

This clone was picked up one time. The V and J genes are TRBV19 and TRBJ1-4, with TRBD1 matching over 7 bases. With V trimmed by 6 bases and J by 8 bases, 6 bases remained unmatched. Looked up from germline, CDR1 is LNHDA and CDR2 is SQIVND (reference sequence). There are 13 residues in the CDR3. CDR3: CASSDRVGEKLFF. CDR3 DNA sequence: TGTGCCAGTAGCGACAGGGTAGGAGAAAAACTGTTTTTT.

This clone was detected a few times. The V gene is TRBV6-2 or TRBV6-3, the J gene TRBJ2-3, with 11 bases fitting TRBD1. Per germline, CDR1 MNHEY and CDR2 SVGEGT. Trimming cost V 4 bases and J 5 bases; bases outside gene matches: 17. This CDR3 has 19 amino acids. The CDR3 DNA sequence: TGTGCCAGCAGTTTTTTTCCCGGGACAGGGGGTCTTTACCTAGATACGCAGTATTTT. This sequence encodes CASSFFPGTGGLYLDTQYF.

This clone has only one observation. This CDR3 is also generated by other DNA sequences in the sample. The rearrangement joins TRBV3-1 (or the pseudogene TRBV3-2) to TRBJ1-2; D is possibly TRBD1 (5 bases). The CDR3 loop spans 15 amino acids. CDR1 is LGHDT, CDR2 YNNKEL, per germline (reference sequence). Trimming shortened V by 4 bases and J by 5 bases, and 17 bases separated the two germline ends. The chain's CDR3 is CASSPRTGGGYGYTF. The CDR3 DNA sequence: TGTGCCAGCAGCCCTCGTACAGGCGGGGGTTATGGCTACACCTTC.

V usage is TRBV24-1 and J usage is TRBJ2-1, with 7 bases that match TRBD1. J was trimmed by 3 bases and V by 9 bases; bases with no gene match: 1. This CDR3 has 12 amino acids. Germline CDR1 and CDR2: KGHDR and SFDVKD. CDR3 sequence reads: CATRDSYNEQFF. The CDR3 nucleotides are TGTGCCACCCGGGACAGCTACAATGAGCAGTTCTTC.

The genes are TRBV11-3 and TRBJ2-7; D is possibly TRBD2 (5 bases). V was trimmed by 4 bases and J by 3 bases, leaving 7 bases between them. The CDR3 length is 12 residues. Germline-derived CDR1 and CDR2 are SGHNT and YENEEA. The CDR3 bases are TGTGCCAGCAGCTACCGGGGCTACGAGCAGTACTTC. Its protein is CASSYRGYEQYF.

A word on this clone: A read error may account for a junction end that differs from germline. The chain couples TRBV4-2 to TRBJ2-7; 7 nucleotides align to TRBD1. The CDR3 length is 13 residues. Germline V gives CDR1 LGHNA, CDR2 YNFKEQ. DNA of the CDR3: TGTACCAGCAGCCAGCAGGGGGCCTACGAGCAGTACTTC. As protein: CTSSQQGAYEQYF.

The V and J genes are TRBV18 and TRBJ2-6; D ambiguous. Per the germline V gene, CDR1 is KGHSH and CDR2 is LQKENI. The germline V and J ends were trimmed by 4 bases and 0 bases, with 7 bases remaining between them. The CDR3 is 15 residues long. The CDR3 coding sequence is TGTGCCAGCTCACAAACAGCCTCTGGGGCCAACGTCCTGACTTTC. Translating it yields CASSQTASGANVLTF.

The chain joins TRBV7-2 to TRBJ1-2; D remains unclear. The CDR3 extends over 14 amino acids. Trimming shortened V by 1 base and J by 4 bases, and 10 bases separated the two germline ends. CDR1 is SGHTA, CDR2 FQGNSA, per germline. CDR3 amino acids: CASSLGQSTYGYTF. The CDR3 coding sequence is TGTGCCAGCAGCTTAGGGCAGTCCACCTATGGCTACACCTTC.

This chain joins TRBV10-3 and TRBJ1-3, with D possibly being TRBD1 (5 bases). Per the germline V gene, CDR1 is ENHRY and CDR2 is SYGVKD. Trimming left V 11 bases short and J 4 bases short, with 21 bases between. This CDR3 is built from 15 residues. The CDR3 DNA follows: TGTGCCGTCGGGGAGGGGCCCTTAATAGGAAACACCATATATTTT. Protein product: CAVGEGPLIGNTIYF.

The chain carries TRBV28 and TRBJ2-3; TRBD2 matches 8 bases. Unmatched junction bases numbered 0, after V lost 7 bases and J lost 0 bases. The germline V gene encodes CDR1 MDHEN and CDR2 SYDVKM. The CDR3 sequence is 13 residues long. The CDR3 DNA is TGTGCCAGCAAGCGGGAGAGCACAGATACGCAGTATTTT. This codes for CASKRESTDTQYF.

The V call is TRBV29-1, the J call TRBJ2-1; no clear D gene. This CDR3 spans 13 amino acids. Germline V gives CDR1 SQVTM, CDR2 ANQGSEA. Trimming pared 8 bases from V and 2 bases from J, leaving 13 bases between. The CDR3 loop is CSYRLMTYNEQFF. The DNA for the CDR3 is TGCAGCTACCGACTTATGACCTACAATGAGCAGTTCTTC.

The J gene is TRBJ2-1, the V gene TRBV15; 14 bases map to TRBD2. The CDR3 contains 17 residues. Germline CDR1 is LNHNV and CDR2 is YYDKDF (reference sequence). The junction had 13 bases not matched to a gene; V was cut back by 6 bases and J by 9 bases. The CDR3 bases are TGTGCCACCAGAGGGCCGCGACTAGCGGGGGGGCTTGGTGAGCAGTTCTTC. Its translation: CATRGPRLAGGLGEQFF.

The CDR3 DNA reads TGCGCCAGCAGCTTCGTAGCGGGGGCACAAGAGACCCAGTACTTC. This codes for CASSFVAGAQETQYF. This chain connects TRBV5-1 to TRBJ2-5; 9 nucleotides align to TRBD2. With V trimmed by 2 bases and J by 2 bases, 4 bases remained unmatched. Germline V gene lookup returns CDR1 SGHRS and CDR2 YFSETQ. CDR3 length equals 15 residues.

The rearrangement joins TRBV6-5 to TRBJ1-2, with D possibly TRBD1 on 5 matching bases. Trimming left V 5 bases short and J 8 bases short, with 12 bases between. This CDR3 comprises 12 residues. CDR1 is MNHEY and CDR2 is SVGAGI in the germline V gene. The CDR3 sequence: CASSPEWGGYTF. For the CDR3, the DNA is TGTGCCAGCAGTCCCGAGTGGGGCGGCTACACCTTC.

This clone came up many times. This chain connects TRBV7-9 to TRBJ2-3, with TRBD2 matching 7 bases. The ends lost 5 bases at V and 0 bases at J; junction bases unmatched: 8. Germline V lookup: CDR1 SEHNR, CDR2 FQNEAQ (reference sequence). The CDR3 is 16 amino acids. CDR3 in DNA: TGTGCCAGCAGCCCATGGGGGGGAACTAGCACAGATACGCAGTATTTT. Its translation is CASSPWGGTSTDTQYF.

The V call is TRBV7-8, the J call TRBJ2-7; TRBD1 might be the D (6 bases). This CDR3 is 17 amino acids long. Germline assignment: CDR1 SGHVS and CDR2 FQNEAQ. Trimming stripped 1 base from V and 2 bases from J, with 18 bases between. The CDR3 nucleotides read TGTGCCAGCAGCTTAGTCTCCGGGACACAGATCACCTACGAGCAGTACTTC. It translates to CASSLVSGTQITYEQYF.

The V call is TRBV2, the J call TRBJ2-1, with 10 positions matching TRBD2. The CDR3 has 14 residues. Germline V gene sequence: CDR1 SNHLY, CDR2 FYNNEI. The trim removed 6 bases at V and 8 bases at J, leaving 7 bases unmatched. As DNA, the CDR3 is TGTGCCAGCAGCGGAGGGACTAGCGTAGATGAGCAGTTCTTC. Protein sequence: CASSGGTSVDEQFF.

The genes are TRBV6-2 or TRBV6-3 and TRBJ2-1, with 9 bases lining up with TRBD2. The CDR3 runs 13 residues. V lost 4 bases to trimming and J lost 6 bases; unmatched junction nucleotides: 1. CDR1 and CDR2 from the germline V gene are MNHEY and SVGEGT. The CDR3 loop is CASSWTSANEQFF. The CDR3 bases are TGTGCCAGCAGTTGGACTAGCGCCAATGAGCAGTTCTTC.

The V and J genes are TRBV28 and TRBJ1-2, with D unresolved. V lost 5 bases and J lost 3, with 13 bases in between. Per the germline V gene, CDR1 is MDHEN and CDR2 is SYDVKM. This CDR3 contains 14 residues. CDR3 region: CASSPNGRDYGYTF. CDR3 in DNA: TGTGCCAGCAGTCCGAATGGGAGAGACTATGGCTACACCTTC.

The V and J genes are TRBV4-1 and TRBJ1-5, with a possible D match to TRBD1 (5 bases). The V end was cut by 3 bases, the J end by 0 bases, with 15 bases between. The CDR3 loop spans 17 amino acids. Germline V gene data show CDR1 as MGHRA and CDR2 as YSYEKL. The CDR3 loop is CASSQGGTAYSNQPQHF. The CDR3 DNA reads TGCGCCAGCAGCCAGGGCGGGACCGCGTATAGCAATCAGCCCCAGCATTTT.

This chain joins TRBV6-1 and TRBJ1-1; D is possibly TRBD1 (5 bases). CDR1 MNHNS and CDR2 SASEGT come from the germline V gene. Trimming removed 3 bases from V and 9 bases from J, with 11 bases in between. This CDR3 has 12 amino acids. The CDR3, as DNA: TGTGCCAGCAGTGACGGGGGTAGTAAAGCTTTCTTT. Translated: CASSDGGSKAFF.

V and J are TRBV3-1 (or the pseudogene TRBV3-2) and TRBJ2-1; D not certain. The ends were cut back, 4 bases at V and 8 bases at J, with 12 bases in the middle. Germline CDR1 LGHDT, CDR2 YNNKEL (reference sequence). The CDR3 totals 13 residues. The CDR3 loop is CASSPGTGDEQFF. The DNA of the CDR3 is TGTGCCAGCAGCCCAGGTACCGGCGATGAGCAGTTCTTC.

This chain connects TRBV3-1 (or the pseudogene TRBV3-2) to TRBJ2-1; 13 bases match TRBD2. This CDR3 contains 16 residues. The germline V gene has CDR1 LGHDT and CDR2 YNNKEL (reference sequence). V trimming: 5 bases; J trimming: 9 bases; junction bases outside the gene matches: 10. The CDR3 loop reads CASSLRLAGGSGEQFF. CDR3 coding DNA: TGTGCCAGCAGCTTGCGACTAGCGGGAGGTTCGGGTGAGCAGTTCTTC.